Following are 25 T cell receptor beta chains from one sample sequenced in a study of PD-L1 blockade in urothelial cancer. Method: immunoSEQ multiplex PCR; TCRdb's copy keeps in-frame clones and lacks some. This table holds 55,000 to 85,000 clones, about 88% found once. This specimen was PBMCs, taken around atezolizumab (anti-PD-L1) treatment. The receptors originated from a man aged 55 to 70 with urothelial cancer.

The chain combines TRBV4-1 with TRBJ2-7, with D perhaps TRBD2 (5 bases). V lost 0 bases, J lost 7 bases, and 16 bases lay in between. The CDR3 runs to 15 residues. Germline loops: CDR1 MGHRA, CDR2 YSYEKL. The CDR3 region is CASSQDSALPWEQYF. As DNA, the CDR3 is TGCGCCAGCAGCCAAGATAGCGCCTTACCCTGGGAGCAGTACTTC.

The rearrangement joins TRBV6-5 to TRBJ1-4; D not resolved. The CDR3 has 16 residues. The germline V gene encodes CDR1 MNHEY and CDR2 SVGAGI. With 0 bases removed from V and 4 bases from J, the gap between germline ends came to 12 bases. The CDR3 DNA sequence: TGTGCCAGCAGTTACTCGAACCGGGGAAGTAATGAAAAACTGTTTTTT. This codes for CASSYSNRGSNEKLFF.

The chain has TRBV28 and TRBJ2-3, with D possibly being TRBD2 (6 bases). Germline assignment: CDR1 MDHEN and CDR2 SYDVKM. The CDR3 consists of 13 residues. Trimming left V 7 bases short and J 4 bases short, with 12 bases between. DNA for the CDR3: TGTGCCAGCACAGCCGGGACTGCAGATACGCAGTATTTT. Its protein is CASTAGTADTQYF.

The genes are TRBV5-1 and TRBJ1-6, with TRBD1 matching 10 bases. The V segment lost 0 bases and the J segment 10 bases; nucleotides outside the gene matches: 4. The germline V gene encodes CDR1 SGHRS and CDR2 YFSETQ. This CDR3 contains 15 residues. CDR3 DNA sequence: TGCGCCAGCAGCTTGGGGACAGGGGGAAGCTCACCCCTCCACTTT. Amino acid sequence: CASSLGTGGSSPLHF.

This rearrangement joins TRBV5-6 to TRBJ1-1, with D unclear. V shed 3 bases and J shed 3 bases, with 9 bases lying between them. There are 13 residues in the CDR3. CDR1 and CDR2 from the germline V gene are SGHDT and YYEEEE. The DNA of the CDR3 is TGTGCCAGCAGCTGGGCGGGGTACACTGAAGCTTTCTTT. This sequence encodes CASSWAGYTEAFF.

This clone showed up just once. The chain combines TRBV5-1 with TRBJ1-1; possible D gene TRBD1, 5 bases. The CDR3 spans 15 residues. Germline V gene data show CDR1 as SGHRS and CDR2 as YFSETQ. The V and J ends lost 0 bases and 4 bases respectively, with 13 bases between them. The CDR3 DNA is TGCGCCAGCAGCTTGGTTGCCAATGGGGCCACTGAAGCTTTCTTT. Encoded protein: CASSLVANGATEAFF.

The CDR3 spells CASSTGAINEQYF. The CDR3, as DNA: TGTGCCAGCAGCACAGGGGCAATAAACGAGCAGTACTTC. V gene TRBV7-6 combines with J gene TRBJ2-7; TRBD1 matches at 7 bases. The CDR3 length is 13 residues. The J segment lost 5 bases and the V segment lost 5 bases, leaving 6 bases of the junction unmatched. The V gene's germline CDR1 is SGHVS and CDR2 FNYEAQ.

The CDR3 sequence: CASRTEGGSQELFF. CDR3 DNA sequence: TGCGCCAGCAGAACGGAAGGCGGGAGTCAGGAGCTGTTTTTT. The V gene is TRBV5-1, the J gene TRBJ2-2; 7 positions agree with TRBD2. The trim removed 5 bases at V and 10 bases at J, leaving 11 bases unmatched. The germline CDR1 and CDR2 sequences are SGHRS and YFSETQ. The CDR3 consists of 14 residues.

The J gene is TRBJ2-3, the V gene TRBV28, with 8 bases that match TRBD2. Germline loops: CDR1 MDHEN, CDR2 SYDVKM. The CDR3 is made up of 20 amino acids. The V and J ends lost 3 bases and 2 bases, in that order; junction bases with no gene match: 19. CDR3 DNA sequence: TGTGCCAGCAGTTTCATAATACGACTAGCGCGGTGGGGGGACACAGATACGCAGTATTTT. It is translated as CASSFIIRLARWGDTDTQYF. The variable domain in full, with the rest retrieved from reference TRBV28 and TRBJ2-3, is DVKVTQSSRYLVKRTGEKVFLECVQDMDHENMFWYRQDPGLGLRLIYFSYDVKMKEKGDIPEGYSVSREKKERFSLILESASTNQTSMYLCASSFIIRLARWGDTDTQYFGPGTRLTVL.

This rearrangement joins TRBV10-3 to TRBJ2-3; the match to TRBD1 covers 7 bases. V lost 0 bases, J lost 6 bases, and 6 bases stayed unmatched. CDR3 length: 15 residues. Germline values: CDR1 ENHRY, CDR2 SYGVKD. The chain's CDR3 is CAISESRQGPDTQYF. The DNA for the CDR3 is TGTGCCATCAGTGAGTCGAGACAGGGTCCGGATACGCAGTATTTT.

The chain combines TRBV2 with TRBJ1-6, with a possible D match to TRBD1 (6 bases). Deletions cut 7 bases from V and 6 bases from J, with 16 bases between. Germline-derived CDR1 and CDR2 are SNHLY and FYNNEI. The CDR3 loop spans 15 amino acids. The CDR3 nucleotides are TGTGCCAGCACATCCGGGGGGGCCTCTAATTCACCCCTCCACTTT. This codes for CASTSGGASNSPLHF.

The CDR3 region has the DNA TGTGCCAGCAGCTTAGCGGGGGGCACTGGAAACACCATATATTTT. Amino acid sequence: CASSLAGGTGNTIYF. This chain connects TRBV5-4 to TRBJ1-3; possible D gene TRBD1, 6 bases. V lost 2 bases and J lost 2, with 11 bases in between. CDR3 length: 15 residues. Germline CDR1 and CDR2: SGHNT and YYREEE (reference sequence).

This clone has a handful of counts. The CDR3 DNA reads TGTGCCAGCAGCGTGGAGGACTCCACAGATACGCAGTATTTT. It is translated as CASSVEDSTDTQYF. The V gene is TRBV9, the J gene TRBJ2-3; D might be TRBD2 (5 bases). Looked up from germline, CDR1 is SGDLS and CDR2 is YYNGEE. V gave up 2 bases and J gave up 2 bases, with 9 bases separating them. The length of the CDR3 is 14 residues.

The V call is TRBV11-2, the J call TRBJ1-1; D remains unclear. Trimming removed 1 base from V and 0 bases from J, with 12 bases in between. Germline assignment: CDR1 SGHAT and CDR2 FQNNGV. The CDR3 sequence is 16 residues long. CDR3 sequence reads: CASSLVPAGLNTEAFF. The CDR3 DNA is TGTGCCAGCAGCTTAGTCCCCGCGGGGTTGAACACTGAAGCTTTCTTT.

The chain couples TRBV18 to TRBJ2-5, with 7 nucleotides matching TRBD1. V dropped 3 bases and J dropped 1; count of bases not matched to a gene: 5. The CDR3 is 15 amino acids. CDR1 is KGHSH, CDR2 LQKENI, per germline. The chain's CDR3 is CASSPSTGAQETQYF. In nucleotides, the CDR3 is TGTGCCAGCTCACCCTCAACAGGGGCCCAAGAGACCCAGTACTTC.

This sequence joins TRBV7-9 and TRBJ1-2; TRBD1 matches 12 bases. The CDR3 extends over 14 amino acids. Per germline, CDR1 SEHNR and CDR2 FQNEAQ (reference sequence). V lost 4 bases to trimming and J lost 9 bases; unmatched junction nucleotides: 6. The CDR3, as DNA: TGTGCCAGCAGCTCCGGGACAGGGGGCGCCCGCTACACCTTC. Protein: CASSSGTGGARYTF.

The chain employs TRBV9 and TRBJ1-3; D ambiguous. V was trimmed by 5 bases and J by 0 bases, leaving 9 bases between them. Germline CDR1 and CDR2: SGDLS and YYNGEE. The CDR3 has 14 residues. In DNA, the CDR3 is TGTGCCAGCAGTGATTTGAGCTCTGGAAACACCATATATTTT. This encodes CASSDLSSGNTIYF.

V gene TRBV9 combines with J gene TRBJ2-2; 8 nucleotides line up with TRBD1. V shed 7 bases, J shed 1 base, and the junction held 0 bases outside the gene matches. Per germline, CDR1 SGDLS and CDR2 YYNGEE. This CDR3 is built from 13 residues. In DNA form, the CDR3 reads TGTGCCAGCGGGACAGGGAACACCGGGGAGCTGTTTTTT. Protein sequence: CASGTGNTGELFF.

The rearrangement joins TRBV6-6 to TRBJ2-7, with 9 bases aligning to TRBD1. Germline V CDR1 and CDR2: MNHNY, SVGAGI (reference sequence). The junction had 4 bases not matched to a gene; V was cut back by 0 bases and J by 4 bases. The CDR3 totals 15 residues. CDR3 sequence: CASSYSGTGSYEQYF. CDR3 DNA sequence: TGTGCCAGCAGTTACTCCGGGACAGGGTCGTACGAGCAGTACTTC.

V usage is TRBV7-9 and J usage is TRBJ2-5, with a possible D match to TRBD2 (5 bases). With 1 base removed from V and 5 bases from J, the gap between germline ends came to 14 bases. Germline CDR1 and CDR2: SEHNR and FQNEAQ (reference sequence). The CDR3 runs 15 residues. CDR3: CASSLDLASMETQYF. The CDR3 DNA sequence: TGTGCCAGCAGCTTAGATCTTGCTAGCATGGAGACCCAGTACTTC. Variable domain in full (rest from reference TRBV7-9 and TRBJ2-5): DTGVSQNPRHKITKRGQNVTFRCDPISEHNRLYWYRQTLGQGPEFLTYFQNEAQLEKSRLLSDRFSAERPKGSFSTLEIQRTEQGDSAMYLCASSLDLASMETQYFGPGTRLLVL.

V gene TRBV7-3 combines with J gene TRBJ2-1, with 7 bases identical to TRBD2. V was clipped by 5 bases and J by 9 bases; unmatched bases: 4. Per germline, CDR1 SGHTA and CDR2 FQGTGA. The CDR3 covers 12 residues. This CDR3 is CASSRREGEQFF. CDR3 in DNA: TGTGCCAGCAGCCGCAGGGAGGGTGAGCAGTTCTTC.

The chain joins TRBV18 to TRBJ1-1; D might be TRBD1 (5 bases). Germline V gene lookup returns CDR1 KGHSH and CDR2 LQKENI. This CDR3 region has 13 residues. Trimming removed 6 bases at V and 1 base at J, with 9 bases between. This chain's CDR3 is CASSGGTNTEAFF. CDR3 nucleotides: TGTGCCAGCTCGGGGGGGACGAACACTGAAGCTTTCTTT.

The chain joins TRBV2 to TRBJ2-7; 8 nucleotides agree with TRBD2. This CDR3 has 20 residues. CDR1 SNHLY and CDR2 FYNNEI come from the germline V gene. V was pared by 2 bases and J by 0 bases, with 18 bases of the junction left unmatched. The CDR3 DNA sequence: TGTGCCAGCAGTGAAACCCGTGGGGGTGTGACTAGCGCGAGCTCCTACGAGCAGTACTTC. It translates to CASSETRGGVTSASSYEQYF.

The chain is built from TRBV6-6 and TRBJ1-5; D might be TRBD1 (6 bases). This CDR3 has 13 residues. The germline V and J ends were trimmed by 6 bases and 7 bases, with 13 bases remaining between them. CDR1 MNHNY and CDR2 SVGAGI come from the germline V gene (reference sequence). For the CDR3, the DNA is TGTGCCAGCAGCCTACGGGGGGCCCAGCCCCAGCATTTT. This sequence encodes CASSLRGAQPQHF.

This clone ranks as medium-sized. Here the CDR3 reads CASSAGLMNTEAFF. The DNA of the CDR3 is TGTGCCAGCAGTGCGGGACTGATGAACACTGAAGCTTTCTTT. The rearrangement links TRBV6-1 to TRBJ1-1; tentatively, D is TRBD1 (5 bases). Germline lookup yields CDR1 MNHNS and CDR2 SASEGT. V lost 4 bases and J lost 0, with 9 bases in between. The CDR3 spans 14 residues.